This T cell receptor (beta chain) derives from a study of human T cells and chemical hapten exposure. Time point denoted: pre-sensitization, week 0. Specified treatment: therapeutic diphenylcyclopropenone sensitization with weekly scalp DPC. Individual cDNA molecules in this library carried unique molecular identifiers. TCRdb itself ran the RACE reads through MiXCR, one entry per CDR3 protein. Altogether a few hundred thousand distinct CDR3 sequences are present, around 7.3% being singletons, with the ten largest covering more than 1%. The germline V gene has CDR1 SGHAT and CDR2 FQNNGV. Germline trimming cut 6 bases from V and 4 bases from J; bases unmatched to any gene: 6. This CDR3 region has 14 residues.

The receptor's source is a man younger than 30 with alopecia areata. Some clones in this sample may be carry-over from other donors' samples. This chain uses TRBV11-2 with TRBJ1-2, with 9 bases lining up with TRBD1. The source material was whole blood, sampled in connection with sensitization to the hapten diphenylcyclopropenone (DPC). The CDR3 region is CASRTTGGSYGYTF. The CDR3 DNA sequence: TGTGCCAGCAGAACTACAGGGGGCAGCTATGGCTACACCTTC.